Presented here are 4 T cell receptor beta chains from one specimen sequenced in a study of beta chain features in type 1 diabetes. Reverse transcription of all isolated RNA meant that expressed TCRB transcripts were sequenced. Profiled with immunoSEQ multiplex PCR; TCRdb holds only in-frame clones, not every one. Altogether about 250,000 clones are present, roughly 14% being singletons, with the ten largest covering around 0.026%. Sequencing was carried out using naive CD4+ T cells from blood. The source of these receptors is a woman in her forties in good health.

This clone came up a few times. The CDR3 reads CASSVGIGTGGTEAFF. CDR3 in DNA: TGTGCCAGCAGCGTTGGAATCGGGACAGGAGGGACTGAAGCTTTCTTT. The chain combines TRBV9 with TRBJ1-1; 8 bases match TRBD1. The CDR3 consists of 16 residues. Trimming removed 2 bases from V and 5 bases from J; junction bases left unmatched: 11. Germline V CDR1 and CDR2: SGDLS, YYNGEE. Drawing the rest from reference TRBV9 and TRBJ1-1, the complete variable domain is DSGVTQTPKHLITATGQRVTLRCSPRSGDLSVYWYQQSLDQGLQFLIQYYNGEERAKGNILERFSAQQFPDLHSELNLSSLELGDSALYFCASSVGIGTGGTEAFFGQGTRLTVV.

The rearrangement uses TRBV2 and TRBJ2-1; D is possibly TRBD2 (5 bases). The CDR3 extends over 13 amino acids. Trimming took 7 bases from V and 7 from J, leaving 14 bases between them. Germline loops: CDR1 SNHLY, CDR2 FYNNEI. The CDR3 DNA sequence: TGTGCCAGCATTTTGAGGGCTGGTAATGAGCAGTTCTTC. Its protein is CASILRAGNEQFF.

DNA of the CDR3: TGTGCCAGCAGCTCGCAAGCGACTAGCGGGGGTACCTACAATGAGCAGTTCTTC. The encoded protein is CASSSQATSGGTYNEQFF. V and J are TRBV7-9 and TRBJ2-1; 12 bases agree with TRBD2. Trimming at V came to 4 bases and at J to 2 bases, leaving 9 bases not matched to a gene. CDR3 length equals 18 residues. CDR1 SEHNR and CDR2 FQNEAQ come from the germline V gene (reference sequence). The whole variable domain, filled in from reference TRBV7-9 and TRBJ2-1, reads DTGVSQNPRHKITKRGQNVTFRCDPISEHNRLYWYRQTLGQGPEFLTYFQNEAQLEKSRLLSDRFSAERPKGSFSTLEIQRTEQGDSAMYLCASSSQATSGGTYNEQFFGPGTRLTVL.

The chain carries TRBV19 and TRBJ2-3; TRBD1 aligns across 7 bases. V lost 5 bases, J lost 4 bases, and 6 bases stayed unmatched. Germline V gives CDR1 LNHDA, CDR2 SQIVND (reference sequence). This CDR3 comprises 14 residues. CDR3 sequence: CASSLRGLADTQYF. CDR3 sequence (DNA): TGTGCCAGTAGTCTTAGGGGGCTGGCAGATACGCAGTATTTT.